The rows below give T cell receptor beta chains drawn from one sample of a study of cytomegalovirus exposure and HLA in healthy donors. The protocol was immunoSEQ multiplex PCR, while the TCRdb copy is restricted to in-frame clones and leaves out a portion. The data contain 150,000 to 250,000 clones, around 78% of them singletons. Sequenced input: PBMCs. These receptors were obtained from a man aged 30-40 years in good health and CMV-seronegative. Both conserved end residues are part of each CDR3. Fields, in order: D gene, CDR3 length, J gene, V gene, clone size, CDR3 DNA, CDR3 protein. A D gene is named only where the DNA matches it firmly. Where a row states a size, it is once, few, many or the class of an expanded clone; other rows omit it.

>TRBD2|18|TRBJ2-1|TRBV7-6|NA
TGTGCCAGCAGCTTAGGGACTAGCGGGTTCTCCACCTACAATGAGCAGTTCTTC
CASSLGTSGFSTYNEQFF
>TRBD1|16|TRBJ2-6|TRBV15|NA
TGTGCCACCCGACAGGGGTCCGCCTCTGGGGCCAACGTCCTGACTTTC
CATRQGSASGANVLTF
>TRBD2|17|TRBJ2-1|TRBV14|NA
TGTGCCAGCAGCCAAGGGCATCGGCGGGAGTGGGAAAATGAGCAGTTCTTC
CASSQGHRREWENEQFF
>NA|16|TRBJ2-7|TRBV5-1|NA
TGCGCCAGCAGCGCCCGGGGGACCCAAGCGGTGTACGAGCAGTACTTC
CASSARGTQAVYEQYF
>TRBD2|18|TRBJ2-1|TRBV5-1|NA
TGCGCCAGCCTCCCGGGGACTAGCCCAGACTACAGTTACAATGAGCAGTTCTTC
CASLPGTSPDYSYNEQFF
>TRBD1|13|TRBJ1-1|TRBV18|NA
TGTGCCAGCTCGCCATACACAGGGGATGGAGCTTTCTTT
CASSPYTGDGAFF
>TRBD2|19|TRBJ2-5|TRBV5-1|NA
TGCGCCAGCAGCTGGCCCCCGGGACTAGCGGGAGACGTTTATGAGACCCAGTACTTC
CASSWPPGLAGDVYETQYF
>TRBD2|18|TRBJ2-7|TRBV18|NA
TGTGCCAGCTCACCGGGACTAGCGGGAGGGAGAAGCTCCTACGAGCAGTACTTC
CASSPGLAGGRSSYEQYF
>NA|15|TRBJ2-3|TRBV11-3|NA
TGTGCCAGCAGCTTAGATAGCCGGGGCACAGATACGCAGTATTTT
CASSLDSRGTDTQYF
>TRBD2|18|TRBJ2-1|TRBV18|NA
TGTGCCAGCTCACCACAGGGGGCAAGAGCGGGAGGGAACAATGAGCAGTTCTTC
CASSPQGARAGGNNEQFF
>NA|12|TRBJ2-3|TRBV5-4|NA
TGTGCCAGCAGCGAGATCCGAGATACGCAGTATTTT
CASSEIRDTQYF
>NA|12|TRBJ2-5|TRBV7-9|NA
TGTGCCAGCAGGGGGACATCTGAGACCCAGTACTTC
CASRGTSETQYF
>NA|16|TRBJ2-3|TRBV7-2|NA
TGTGCCAGCAGCTTTCGAGCTTTACGTCCGACAGATACGCAGTATTTT
CASSFRALRPTDTQYF
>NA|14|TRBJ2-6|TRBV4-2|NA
TGTGCCAGCAGCCCGAGAGAGGGGGCCAACGTCCTGACTTTC
CASSPREGANVLTF
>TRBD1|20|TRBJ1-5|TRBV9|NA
TGTGCCAGCAGCCCGGGGACAGGAAAAACTACTACTAATAGCAATCAGCCCCAGCATTTT
CASSPGTGKTTTNSNQPQHF
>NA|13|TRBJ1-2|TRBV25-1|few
TGTGCCAGCAGTGAAGGGGGCCTCTATGGCTACACCTTC
CASSEGGLYGYTF
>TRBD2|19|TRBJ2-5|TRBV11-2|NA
TGTGCCAGCAGCCTTGGCCTTCAGTTAGGACTAGCTTTGGGAGAGACCCAGTACTTC
CASSLGLQLGLALGETQYF
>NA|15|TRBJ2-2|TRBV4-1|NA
TGCGCCAGCAGCCACCCTCCCATCGGTAGCGGGGAGCTGTTTTTT
CASSHPPIGSGELFF
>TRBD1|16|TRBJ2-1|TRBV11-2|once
TGTGCCAGCAGGGGTCTACAGGGGGCGTTAAACAATGAGCAGTTCTTC
CASRGLQGALNNEQFF
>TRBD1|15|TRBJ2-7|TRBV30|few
TGTGCCTGCACACCCGGGACAGGGAGCTCCTACGAGCAGTACTTC
CACTPGTGSSYEQYF
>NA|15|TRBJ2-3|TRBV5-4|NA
TGTGCCAGCAGCTTGGAAATATCAGACACAGATACGCAGTATTTT
CASSLEISDTDTQYF
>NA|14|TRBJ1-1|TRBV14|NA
TGTGCCAGCAGCCTGCAGGGAATAGTCACTGAAGCTTTCTTT
CASSLQGIVTEAFF
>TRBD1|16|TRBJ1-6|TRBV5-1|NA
TGCGCCAGCAGCTTGGCCTCGGGACAGGGTAATTCACCCCTCCACTTT
CASSLASGQGNSPLHF
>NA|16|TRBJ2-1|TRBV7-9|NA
TGTGCCAGCAGTCCCACTAGACTAGTAAGTTCGCATGAGCAGTTCTTC
CASSPTRLVSSHEQFF
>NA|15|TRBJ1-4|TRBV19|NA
TGTGCCAGTAGTCCATCGCGGGCGTCTAATGAAAAACTGTTTTTT
CASSPSRASNEKLFF
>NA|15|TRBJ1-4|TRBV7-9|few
TGTGCCAGCAGCCCACCCAGGCCAGGGAATGAAAAACTGTTTTTT
CASSPPRPGNEKLFF
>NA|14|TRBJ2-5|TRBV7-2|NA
TGTGCCAGCAGCTTAGTCGCCACTCAAGAGACCCAGTACTTC
CASSLVATQETQYF
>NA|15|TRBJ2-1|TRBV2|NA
TGTGCCAGCAGTGAAGGTAGCGGAGTTTACAATGAGCAGTTCTTC
CASSEGSGVYNEQFF
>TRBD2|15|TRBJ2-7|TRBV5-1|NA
TGCGCCAGCAGCCCTACTAGCGGGAGTATCTACGAGCAGTACTTC
CASSPTSGSIYEQYF
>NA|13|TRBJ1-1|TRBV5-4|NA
TGTGCCAGCCCTGGCAGGGCGAACACTGAAGCTTTCTTT
CASPGRANTEAFF
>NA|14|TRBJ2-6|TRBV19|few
TGTGCCAGTAGTATCCTCTCTGGGGCCAACGTCCTGACTTTC
CASSILSGANVLTF
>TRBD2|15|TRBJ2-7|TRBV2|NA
TGTGCCACCTCCAGGGAGGGCGGTGGTTGGGCCGAGCAGTACTTC
CATSREGGGWAEQYF
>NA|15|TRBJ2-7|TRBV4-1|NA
TGCGCCAGCAGCCCCTTAGCGGTTAGCTCCTACGAGCAGTACTTC
CASSPLAVSSYEQYF
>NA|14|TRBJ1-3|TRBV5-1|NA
TGCGCCAGCAGCCTTACAGGGCCCGGAAACACCATATATTTT
CASSLTGPGNTIYF
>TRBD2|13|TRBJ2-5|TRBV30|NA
TGTGCCTGGAGCCCAGCGGGAGGGCCCCGGCAGTACTTC
CAWSPAGGPRQYF
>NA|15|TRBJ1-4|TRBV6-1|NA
TGTGCCAGCAGTACCGGACAGCTTCCTAATGAAAAACTGTTTTTT
CASSTGQLPNEKLFF
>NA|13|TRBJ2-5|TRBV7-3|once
TGTGCCAGCAGCATGGACAACCAAGAGACCCAGTACTTC
CASSMDNQETQYF
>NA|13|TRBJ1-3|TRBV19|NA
TGTGCCAGTGGCCCCGGGTCTGGAAACACCATATATTTT
CASGPGSGNTIYF
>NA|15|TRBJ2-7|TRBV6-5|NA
TGTGCCAGCAGGGTCAACAGAGATGTAGTGCTCGAGCAGTACTTC
CASRVNRDVVLEQYF
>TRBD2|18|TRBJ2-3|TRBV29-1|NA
TGCAGCGTTGAAGCGCATCCGGGACTAGGGCTCCTGACGGATACGCAGTATTTT
CSVEAHPGLGLLTDTQYF
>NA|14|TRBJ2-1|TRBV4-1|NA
TGCGCCAGCAGCCAAGAGGGGGACGCGGGAGAGCAGTTCTTC
CASSQEGDAGEQFF
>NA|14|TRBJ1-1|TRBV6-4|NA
TGTGCCAGCAAACTGGGCCAGATGAACACTGAAGCTTTCTTT
CASKLGQMNTEAFF
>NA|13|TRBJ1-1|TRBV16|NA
TGTGCCAGCAGCGTAACCGGGACAACTGAAGCTTTCTTT
CASSVTGTTEAFF
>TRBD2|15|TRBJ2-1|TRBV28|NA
TGTGCCAGCAGGCGAAGCGGGGGATACTACAATGAGCAGTTCTTC
CASRRSGGYYNEQFF
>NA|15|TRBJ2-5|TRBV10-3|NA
TGTGCCATCAGCCCAGGCTCTGGGGCCCAAGAGACCCAGTACTTC
CAISPGSGAQETQYF
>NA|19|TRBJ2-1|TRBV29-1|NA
TGCAGCGTTGAAAGGCCCCGGAGGGACGGTCCCCCGGGACACAATGAGCAGTTCTTC
CSVERPRRDGPPGHNEQFF
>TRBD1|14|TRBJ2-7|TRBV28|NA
TGTGCCAGCAGCCAATTGACAGGGGCCTACGAGCAGTACTTC
CASSQLTGAYEQYF
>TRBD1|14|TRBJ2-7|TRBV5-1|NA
TGCGCCAGCAGCTTAGGGACAGGGATCTACGAGCAGTACTTC
CASSLGTGIYEQYF
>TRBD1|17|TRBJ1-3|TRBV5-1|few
TGCGCCAGCAGCCTTAGGACAGGGGGCGGCGTTGGAAACACCATATATTTT
CASSLRTGGGVGNTIYF
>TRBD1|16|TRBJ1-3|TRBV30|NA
TGTGCCTGGAGTAGCGCAGGGGGGTTCTCTGGAAACACCATATATTTT
CAWSSAGGFSGNTIYF